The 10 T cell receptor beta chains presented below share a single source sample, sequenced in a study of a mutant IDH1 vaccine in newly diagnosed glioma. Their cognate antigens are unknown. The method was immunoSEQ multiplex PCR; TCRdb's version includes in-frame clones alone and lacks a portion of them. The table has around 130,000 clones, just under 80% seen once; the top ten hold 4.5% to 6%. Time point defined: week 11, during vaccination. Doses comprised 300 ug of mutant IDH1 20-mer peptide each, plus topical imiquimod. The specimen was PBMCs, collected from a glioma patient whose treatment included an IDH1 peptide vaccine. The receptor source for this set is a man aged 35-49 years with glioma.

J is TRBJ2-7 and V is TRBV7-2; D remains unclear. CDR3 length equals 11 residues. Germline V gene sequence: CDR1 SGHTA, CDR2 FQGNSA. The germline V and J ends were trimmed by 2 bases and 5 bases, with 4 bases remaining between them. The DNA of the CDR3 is TGTGCCAGCAGCTTAATAAACGAGCAGTACTTC. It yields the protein CASSLINEQYF. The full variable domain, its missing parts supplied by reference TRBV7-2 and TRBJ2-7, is GAGVSQSPSNKVTEKGKDVELRCDPISGHTALYWYRQSLGQGLEFLIYFQGNSAPDKSGLPSDRFSAERTGGSVSTLTIQRTQQEDSAVYLCASSLINEQYFGPGTRLTVT.

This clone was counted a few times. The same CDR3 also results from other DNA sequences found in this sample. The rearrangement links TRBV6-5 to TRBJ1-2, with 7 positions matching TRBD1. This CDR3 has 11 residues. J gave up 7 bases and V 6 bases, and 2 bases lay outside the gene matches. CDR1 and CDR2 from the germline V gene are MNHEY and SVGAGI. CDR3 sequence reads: CASRRQGGYTF. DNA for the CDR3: TGTGCCAGCAGGAGACAGGGTGGCTACACCTTC.

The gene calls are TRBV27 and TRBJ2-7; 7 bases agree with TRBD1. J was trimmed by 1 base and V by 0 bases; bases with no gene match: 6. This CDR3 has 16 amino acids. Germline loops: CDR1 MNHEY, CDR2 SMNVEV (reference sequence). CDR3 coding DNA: TGTGCCAGCAGTTTATCGTCCGGGACAGCTTCCTACGAGCAGTACTTC. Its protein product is CASSLSSGTASYEQYF.

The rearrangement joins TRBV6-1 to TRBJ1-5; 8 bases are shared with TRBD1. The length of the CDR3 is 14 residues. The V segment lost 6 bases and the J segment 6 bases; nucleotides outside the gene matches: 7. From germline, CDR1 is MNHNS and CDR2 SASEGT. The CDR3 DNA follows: TGTGCCAGCAGCCAACAGGGGGTCAGTCAGCCCCAGCATTTT. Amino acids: CASSQQGVSQPQHF.

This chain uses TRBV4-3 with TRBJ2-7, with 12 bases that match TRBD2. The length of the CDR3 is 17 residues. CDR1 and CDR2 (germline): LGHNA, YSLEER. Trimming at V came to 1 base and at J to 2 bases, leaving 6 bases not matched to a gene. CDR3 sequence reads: CASSQGSSGRVPYEQYF. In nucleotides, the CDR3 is TGCGCCAGCAGCCAAGGTTCTAGCGGGAGGGTCCCCTACGAGCAGTACTTC.

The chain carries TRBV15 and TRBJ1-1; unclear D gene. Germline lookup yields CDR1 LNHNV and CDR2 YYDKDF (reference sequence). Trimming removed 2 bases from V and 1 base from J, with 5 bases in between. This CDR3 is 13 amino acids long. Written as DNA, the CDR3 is TGTGCCACCAGCAGACGACCGAACACTGAAGCTTTCTTT. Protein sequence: CATSRRPNTEAFF.

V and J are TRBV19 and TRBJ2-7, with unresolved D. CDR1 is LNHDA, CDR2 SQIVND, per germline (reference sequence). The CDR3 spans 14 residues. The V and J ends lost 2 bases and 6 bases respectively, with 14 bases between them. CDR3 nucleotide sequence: TGTGCCAGTAGTATACGCGACGACGGCTTCGAGCAGTACTTC. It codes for CASSIRDDGFEQYF.

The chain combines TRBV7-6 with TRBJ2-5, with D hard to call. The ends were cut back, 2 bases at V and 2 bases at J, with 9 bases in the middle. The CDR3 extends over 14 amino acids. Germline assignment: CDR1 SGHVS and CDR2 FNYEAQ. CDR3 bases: TGTGCCAGCAGCTTAAATCGGTGGCAAGAGACCCAGTACTTC. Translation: CASSLNRWQETQYF.

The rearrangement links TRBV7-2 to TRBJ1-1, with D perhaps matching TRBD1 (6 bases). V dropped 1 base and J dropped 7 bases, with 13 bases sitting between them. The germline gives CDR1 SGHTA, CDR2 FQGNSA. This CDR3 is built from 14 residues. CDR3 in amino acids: CASSLGRGQNEAFF. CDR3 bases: TGTGCCAGCAGCTTAGGTCGGGGACAAAATGAAGCTTTCTTT.

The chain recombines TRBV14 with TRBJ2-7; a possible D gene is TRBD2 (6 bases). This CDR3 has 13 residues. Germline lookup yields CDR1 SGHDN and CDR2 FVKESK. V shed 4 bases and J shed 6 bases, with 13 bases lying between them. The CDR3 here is CASSLGGFGEQYF. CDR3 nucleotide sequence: TGTGCCAGCAGCCTAGGAGGGTTTGGCGAGCAGTACTTC.